A selection of T cell receptor beta chains follows, all from one sample in a study of early T cells in non-severe SARS-CoV-2 infection. TCRdb re-analysed the 5' RACE reads in MiXCR, keeping a single row per CDR3 protein. This table holds some 45,000 distinct CDR3 sequences, 4% found once. Sample: whole blood. These receptors all come from an adult who was a healthcare worker with PCR-confirmed SARS-CoV-2 infection or an uninfected control (not recorded which). Both conserved end residues are part of each CDR3. The D gene is left open where the match is weak. For some rows the clone size is stated as once, few or many, or as a class when expanded; others skip it.

V gene	D gene	J gene	clone size	CDR3 protein	CDR3 DNA
TRBV7-9	-	TRBJ2-3	many	CASSPSLTDTQYF	TGTGCCAGCAGCCCCTCCCTCACAGATACGCAGTATTTT
TRBV27	-	TRBJ1-1	many	CASSLGLNTEAFF	TGTGCCAGCAGTTTAGGACTAAACACTGAAGCTTTCTTT
TRBV2	-	TRBJ1-2	-	CASSEGMTTKQGYTF	TGTGCCAGCAGTGAAGGCATGACTACAAAGCAGGGCTACACCTTC
TRBV29-1	TRBD1	TRBJ1-2	-	CSLSGGQGGNGYTF	TGCAGCCTGAGTGGAGGGCAGGGGGGAAATGGCTACACCTTC
TRBV11-2	-	TRBJ2-1	many	CASSLDLVNEQFF	TGTGCCAGCAGCTTAGATCTAGTTAATGAGCAGTTCTTC
TRBV7-6	-	TRBJ2-5	many	CASSPYREGETQYF	TGTGCCAGCAGCCCCTACAGGGAGGGAGAGACCCAGTACTTC
TRBV18	-	TRBJ2-3	few	CASSPRASGTDTQYF	TGTGCCAGCTCGCCCCGGGCTAGCGGCACAGATACGCAGTATTTT
TRBV3-1	-	TRBJ2-3	many	CASSHPVSLGGTDTQYF	TGTGCCAGCAGCCATCCCGTGTCCCTGGGCGGCACAGATACGCAGTATTTT
TRBV5-1	TRBD1	TRBJ1-2	many	CASRNEGAYGYTF	TGCGCCAGCAGGAACGAGGGGGCCTATGGCTACACCTTC
TRBV29-1	TRBD2	TRBJ2-3	many	CSVSTSGVDTQYF	TGCAGCGTTTCGACTAGCGGGGTAGATACGCAGTATTTT
TRBV12-3/TRBV12-4	-	TRBJ1-5	many	CASSLGGELSNQPQHF	TGTGCCAGCAGTTTAGGGGGGGAACTTAGCAATCAGCCCCAGCATTTT
TRBV28	TRBD1	TRBJ1-2	few	CASSSGTGVDGYTF	TGTGCCAGCAGTTCCGGGACAGGGGTGGATGGCTACACCTTC
TRBV24-1	TRBD2	TRBJ2-7	-	CATSDSGLAAQYF	TGTGCCACCAGTGATTCAGGACTAGCCGCTCAGTACTTC
TRBV27	-	TRBJ1-5	many	CASSASNQPQHF	TGTGCCAGCAGCGCTAGCAATCAGCCCCAGCATTTT
TRBV20-1	-	TRBJ2-1	many	CSAQRLGSSGNEQFF	TGCAGTGCCCAACGGCTAGGGAGTAGTGGCAATGAGCAGTTCTTC
TRBV5-4	-	TRBJ2-1	-	CASSLWQGGYNEQFF	TGTGCCAGCAGCTTGTGGCAGGGTGGATACAATGAGCAGTTCTTC
TRBV6-5	-	TRBJ2-7	many	CASSPSADYEQYF	TGTGCCAGCAGTCCCTCCGCTGACTACGAGCAGTACTTC
TRBV12-3/TRBV12-4	-	TRBJ1-1	many	CASRKRDTLKAFF	TGTGCCAGCAGGAAACGGGACACCCTGAAAGCTTTCTTT
TRBV12-3/TRBV12-4	TRBD2	TRBJ2-2	-	CASSPDSGGPGELFF	TGTGCCAGCAGTCCCGATAGCGGGGGGCCCGGGGAGCTGTTTTTT
TRBV9	-	TRBJ2-2	few	CASSVTTVGTGELFF	TGTGCCAGCAGCGTAACGACAGTAGGAACCGGGGAGCTGTTTTTT
TRBV5-1	-	TRBJ2-1	-	CASSLDRPPNNEQFF	TGCGCCAGCAGCTTAGACAGGCCACCCAACAATGAGCAGTTCTTC
TRBV7-2	-	TRBJ2-7	many	CASSLKVRRDSYEQYF	TGTGCCAGCAGCTTGAAGGTTAGAAGGGACTCCTACGAGCAGTACTTC
TRBV7-2	-	TRBJ2-3	-	CASSLVAGLTDTQYF	TGTGCCAGCAGCTTAGTAGCAGGGTTGACAGATACGCAGTATTTT
TRBV11-2	-	TRBJ2-5	many	CASSSPPDFQETQYF	TGTGCCAGCAGCTCCCCCCCGGACTTCCAAGAGACCCAGTACTTC
TRBV19	TRBD2	TRBJ2-1	-	CASNHLAGNEQFF	TGTGCCAGTAACCATCTAGCGGGAAATGAGCAGTTCTTC
TRBV7-9	TRBD2	TRBJ2-1	many	CASSLSRGAYNEQFF	TGTGCCAGCAGCTTAAGTCGGGGGGCCTACAATGAGCAGTTCTTC
TRBV6-5	-	TRBJ1-3	many	CATARGEPGNTIYF	TGTGCCACCGCGCGGGGGGAACCTGGAAACACCATATATTTT
TRBV2	-	TRBJ2-1	-	CASSAYYEQFF	TGTGCCAGCAGTGCTTATTATGAGCAGTTCTTC
TRBV4-2	-	TRBJ2-7	-	CASSQDSGGSRYEQYF	TGTGCCAGCAGCCAAGATAGCGGTGGCAGTCGCTACGAGCAGTACTTC
TRBV18	TRBD2	TRBJ2-3	many	CASSPGGGDTQYF	TGTGCCAGCTCACCCGGCGGGGGAGATACGCAGTATTTT
TRBV11-2	-	TRBJ2-4	few	CASSLDITKNIQYF	TGTGCCAGCAGCTTAGATATAACCAAAAACATTCAGTACTTC
TRBV4-2	-	TRBJ2-3	few	CASSQDPAEGEQYF	TGTGCCAGCAGCCAAGATCCCGCGGAGGGGGAGCAGTATTTT
TRBV29-1	TRBD1	TRBJ1-1	many	CSGQGLGAEAFF	TGCAGCGGACAGGGATTGGGGGCTGAAGCTTTCTTT
TRBV7-8	-	TRBJ1-6	few	CASSLGNLYLNSPLHF	TGTGCCAGCAGCTTAGGGAACCTCTATCTTAATTCACCCCTCCACTTT
TRBV6-2/TRBV6-3	TRBD2	TRBJ2-2	many	CASSDGGASTGELFF	TGTGCCAGCAGTGACGGGGGGGCATCCACCGGGGAGCTGTTTTTT
TRBV28	TRBD2	TRBJ2-7	many	CASSLLAGVDEQYF	TGTGCCAGCAGCCTACTTGCGGGAGTTGACGAGCAGTACTTC
TRBV27	-	TRBJ1-1	few	CASSPATGYTEAFF	TGTGCCAGCAGTCCCGCGACAGGCTACACTGAAGCTTTCTTT
TRBV10-1	-	TRBJ2-3	many	CASSASDWNTDTQYF	TGCGCCAGCAGTGCGTCGGACTGGAACACAGATACGCAGTATTTT
TRBV9	-	TRBJ2-5	-	CASSATRGKETQYF	TGTGCCAGCAGCGCAACAAGGGGTAAAGAGACCCAGTACTTC
TRBV20-1	TRBD2	TRBJ2-2	many	CSAGLAGGPGTGELFF	TGCAGTGCTGGACTAGCGGGAGGGCCTGGGACCGGGGAGCTGTTTTTT
TRBV7-2	TRBD1	TRBJ2-3	many	CLTLDRGTDTQYF	TGCCTCACCCTCGACAGGGGAACAGATACGCAGTATTTT
TRBV14	TRBD1	TRBJ1-5	many	CASSRDSHQPQHF	TGTGCCAGCAGCCGGGACAGCCATCAGCCCCAGCATTTT
TRBV18	-	TRBJ1-4	many	CASSPRHPEGEKLFF	TGTGCCAGCTCACCACGACACCCGGAGGGGGAAAAACTGTTTTTT
TRBV10-3	TRBD1	TRBJ2-3	many	CATNRGQTDTQYF	TGTGCCACCAACAGGGGGCAAACAGATACGCAGTATTTT
TRBV2	-	TRBJ2-7	many	CASSGGAYSYEQYF	TGTGCCAGCAGCGGCGGGGCTTACTCCTACGAGCAGTACTTC
TRBV7-2	-	TRBJ1-1	many	CASSLEGGRRTEAFF	TGTGCCAGCAGCTTAGAAGGGGGGCGCAGAACTGAAGCTTTCTTT
TRBV6-1	TRBD1	TRBJ1-1	-	CASSEKGQSNTEAFF	TGTGCCAGCAGTGAAAAGGGACAGTCGAACACTGAAGCTTTCTTT
TRBV6-5	TRBD1	TRBJ2-7	few	CASRTGGADYEQYF	TGTGCCAGCAGGACAGGGGGCGCAGATTACGAGCAGTACTTC
TRBV18	-	TRBJ1-5	many	CASSTRGHQPQHF	TGTGCCAGCTCAACCCGGGGGCATCAGCCCCAGCATTTT
TRBV27	TRBD2	TRBJ2-1	many	CASSRGLAGENEQFF	TGTGCCAGCAGCCGGGGACTAGCGGGAGAAAATGAGCAGTTCTTC